What follows describes a single TCR beta chain. Its specificity is unknown. CDR3 length equals 16 residues. Trimming removed 0 bases from V and 10 bases from J, with 16 bases in between. Germline CDR1 LGHNA, CDR2 YNFKEQ. The data derive from a study of OX40 agonist ivuxolimab in advanced cancers. Across the study: Therapy given before enrollment (anti-PD-1, anti-PD-L1 or anti-CTLA-4) was allowed, and 30% to 50% had some. Partial responses occurred in three patients (one hepatocellular carcinoma, two cutaneous melanoma).

Whole-study findings and limits: CD8+ T cells (on average) carried more expanded clones than CD4+ T cells.

Assay: immunoSEQ multiplex PCR; the TCRdb copy retains only in-frame clones and omits some. The sample records under 95,000 clones, around nine tenths being singletons. The chain uses TRBV4-2 and TRBJ1-6, with TRBD1 as a possible D gene (5 bases). This TCR came from an adult with an advanced solid tumor such as melanoma, head and neck, liver or kidney cancer. Specimen: CD4+ or CD8+ T cells sorted from blood, collected in a trial of the OX40 agonist ivuxolimab. CDR3 bases: TGTGCCAGCAGCCAAGATATAGGAGGGGCCCCGTCACCCCTCCACTTT. Residues: CASSQDIGGAPSPLHF.